This TCR beta chain stems from a study of blood T cell repertoires in COVID-19. About the research overall: From the United States, Italy and Spain came samples of acute and convalescent COVID-19. In each case, the material was cDNA or gDNA derived from T cells, B-cell-depleted T cells, or PBMCs.

Authors' analysis steps: Amplification from reference gene primers served as the basis for estimated nucleated cell counts. Sequenced by immunoSEQ multiplex PCR; TCRdb stores in-frame clones only, minus some. That table is the source of V, J and clone size, and D and trimming were worked out from the DNA. The data contain about 63,000 clones, roughly 92% of them singletons. Germline V gives CDR1 LGHNA, CDR2 YSLEER. V was pared by 1 base and J by 2 bases, with 14 bases between. The CDR3 covers 17 residues. What was sequenced was peripheral blood. The receptor's source is a man aged 45 to 65 with active COVID-19. The chain combines TRBV4-3 with TRBJ1-4, with a tentative D call TRBD1 (5 bases). CDR3 bases: TGCGCCAGCAGCCAAGGTCCGCAGGGTCGGACTAATGAAAAACTGTTTTTT. Its protein product is CASSQGPQGRTNEKLFF.